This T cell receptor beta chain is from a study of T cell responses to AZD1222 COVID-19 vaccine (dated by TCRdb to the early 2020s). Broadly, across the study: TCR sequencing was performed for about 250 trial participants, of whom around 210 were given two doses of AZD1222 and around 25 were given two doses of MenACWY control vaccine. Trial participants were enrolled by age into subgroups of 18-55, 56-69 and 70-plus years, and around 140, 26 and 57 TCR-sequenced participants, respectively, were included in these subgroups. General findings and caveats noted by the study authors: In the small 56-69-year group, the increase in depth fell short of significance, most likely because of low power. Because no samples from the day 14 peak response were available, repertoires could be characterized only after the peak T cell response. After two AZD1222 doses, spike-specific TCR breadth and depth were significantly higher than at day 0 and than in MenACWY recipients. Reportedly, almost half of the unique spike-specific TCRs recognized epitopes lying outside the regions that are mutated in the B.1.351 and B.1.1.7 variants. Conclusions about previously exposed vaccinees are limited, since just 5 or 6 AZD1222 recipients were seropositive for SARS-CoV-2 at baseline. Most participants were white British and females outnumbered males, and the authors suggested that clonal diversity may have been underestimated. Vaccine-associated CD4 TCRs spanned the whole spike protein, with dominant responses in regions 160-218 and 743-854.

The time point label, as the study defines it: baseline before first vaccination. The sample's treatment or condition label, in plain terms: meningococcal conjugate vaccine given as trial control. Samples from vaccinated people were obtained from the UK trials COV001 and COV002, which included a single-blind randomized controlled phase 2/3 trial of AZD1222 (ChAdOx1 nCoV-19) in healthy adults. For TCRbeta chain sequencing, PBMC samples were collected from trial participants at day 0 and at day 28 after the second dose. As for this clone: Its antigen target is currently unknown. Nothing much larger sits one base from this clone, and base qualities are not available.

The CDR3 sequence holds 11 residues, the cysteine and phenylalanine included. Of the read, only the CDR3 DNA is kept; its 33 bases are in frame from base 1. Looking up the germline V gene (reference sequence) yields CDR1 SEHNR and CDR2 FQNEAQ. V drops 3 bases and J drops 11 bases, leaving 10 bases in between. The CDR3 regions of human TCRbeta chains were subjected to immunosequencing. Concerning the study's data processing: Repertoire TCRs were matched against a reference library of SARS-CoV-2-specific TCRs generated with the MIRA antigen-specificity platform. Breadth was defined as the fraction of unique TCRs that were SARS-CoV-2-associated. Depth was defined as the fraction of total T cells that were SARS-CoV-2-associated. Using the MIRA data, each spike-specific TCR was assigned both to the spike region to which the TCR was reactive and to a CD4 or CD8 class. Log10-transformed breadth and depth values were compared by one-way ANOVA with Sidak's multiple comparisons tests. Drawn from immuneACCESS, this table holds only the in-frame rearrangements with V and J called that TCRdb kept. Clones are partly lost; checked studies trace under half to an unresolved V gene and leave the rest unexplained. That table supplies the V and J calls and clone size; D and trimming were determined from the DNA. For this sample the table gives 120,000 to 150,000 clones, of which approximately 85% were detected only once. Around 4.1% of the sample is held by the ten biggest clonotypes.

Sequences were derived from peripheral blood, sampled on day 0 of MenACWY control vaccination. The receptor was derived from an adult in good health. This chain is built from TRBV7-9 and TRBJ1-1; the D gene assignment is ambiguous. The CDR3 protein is CASSFLGEAFF. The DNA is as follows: TGTGCCAGCAGCTTTTTAGGTGAGGCTTTCTTT.